Reported below is one TCR beta chain. What it recognizes is unknown. The data were obtained in a study of shared clonotypes between healthy human individuals. The study, taken as a whole, reports: All-four-donor shared clonotypes had higher generation probabilities than non-shared clonotypes did.

Here immunoSEQ multiplex PCR was the method, and the copy in TCRdb shows in-frame clones only, minus some. Of around 1.5 million clones listed, 98% are singletons. All the donors were Caucasian adults who lived in Nashville, Tennessee. The germline gives CDR1 LGHNA, CDR2 YSLEER. V shed 2 bases and J shed 2 bases, with 7 bases lying between them. There are 14 residues in the CDR3. The sequence was collected from a man aged 25-40 years in good health. The rearrangement joins TRBV4-3 to TRBJ1-3, with D unresolved. Sequenced: naive CD4+ T cells sorted from blood. Described subset: CD45RA+ positively selected. CDR3 coding DNA: TGCGCCAGCAGCCAAACAGTAACTGGAAACACCATATATTTT. Translation: CASSQTVTGNTIYF.